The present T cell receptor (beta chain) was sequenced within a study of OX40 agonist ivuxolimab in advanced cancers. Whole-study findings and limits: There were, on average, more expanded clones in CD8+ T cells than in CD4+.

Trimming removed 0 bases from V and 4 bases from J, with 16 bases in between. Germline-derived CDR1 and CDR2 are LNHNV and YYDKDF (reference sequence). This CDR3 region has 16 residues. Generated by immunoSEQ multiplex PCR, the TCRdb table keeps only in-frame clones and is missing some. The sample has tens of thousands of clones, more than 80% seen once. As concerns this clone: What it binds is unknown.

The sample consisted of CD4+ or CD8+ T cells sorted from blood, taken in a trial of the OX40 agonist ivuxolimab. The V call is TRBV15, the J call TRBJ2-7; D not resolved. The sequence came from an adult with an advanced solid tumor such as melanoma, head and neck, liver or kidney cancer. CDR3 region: CATSRDLGGIKYEQYF. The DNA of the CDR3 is TGTGCCACCAGCAGAGATCTTGGTGGAATAAAGTACGAGCAGTACTTC.